This T cell receptor (beta chain) was sequenced for a study of long-term antiretroviral therapy in people with HIV. The overall study: The study's earliest collections predate the 2015 immediate-ART recommendation by about a decade. Study-wide points: Clones expanded before ART dominated the repertoire at all time points.

As concerns this clone: Its antigen is unknown.

This was the immunoSEQ v3.0 assay at survey level. Sequencing was performed with immunoSEQ multiplex PCR; in TCRdb, only in-frame clones are kept and a portion is missing. Of approximately 17,000 clones listed, about 82% are singletons. No fewer than two post-ART and no fewer than one pre-ART PBMC samples existed for each donor. Ahead of DNA extraction, samples held about 0.95-11 million cryopreserved PBMC each. The CDR3 spans 13 residues. The V gene's germline CDR1 is MNHEY and CDR2 SVGAGI. Trimming removed 3 bases at V and 5 bases at J, with 10 bases between. Sequenced material: unsorted PBMCs, taken 0.6 years after starting antiretroviral therapy. This sequence originates from a woman aged 18-29 years with HIV. This rearrangement joins TRBV6-5 to TRBJ2-5; D remains ambiguous. The CDR3 spells CASSYYSGETQYF. The CDR3 region has the DNA TGTGCCAGCAGTTATTACTCTGGGGAGACCCAGTACTTC.